Listed below are T cell receptor beta chains from one sample, sequenced in a study of spatial heterogeneity in lung cancer. One entry per CDR3 protein results from TCRdb running MiXCR on the 5' RACE reads. Altogether about 40,000 distinct CDR3 sequences are present, 5.2% being singletons, with the ten largest covering just over 25%. The sample here was PBMCs, taken at surgery. The source is a female donor with early-stage non-small cell lung cancer. Each CDR3 is given with its conserved first and last residue. A D gene is named only where the DNA matches it firmly. Clone size appears in some rows only: once, few, many, or a class for an expanded clone.

j_call,v_call,d_call,clone_size,cdr3_aa,cdr3_nt
TRBJ1-2,TRBV7-8,NA,many,CASSLGHTNYGYTF,TGTGCCAGCAGCCTAGGACACACGAACTATGGCTACACCTTC
TRBJ1-1,TRBV5-1,NA,many,CASSLGYWAVAPNTEAFF,TGCGCCAGCAGCTTGGGGTATTGGGCAGTAGCCCCGAACACTGAAGCTTTCTTT
TRBJ1-1,TRBV10-3,TRBD1,NA,CATVIYRGRDTEAFF,TGTGCCACTGTCATCTACAGGGGGAGGGACACTGAAGCTTTCTTT
TRBJ2-1,TRBV2,TRBD2,many,CASSGGLASLNEQFF,TGTGCCAGCAGTGGCGGACTAGCGAGTTTAAATGAGCAGTTCTTC
TRBJ1-1,TRBV20-1,NA,NA,CSARGTGTRNTEAFF,TGCAGTGCTAGGGGTACAGGGACCCGAAACACTGAAGCTTTCTTT
TRBJ2-3,TRBV18,NA,few,CASSPLRQVGPRRADTQYF,TGTGCCAGCTCACCACTGAGGCAGGTTGGTCCCCGGAGGGCAGATACGCAGTATTTT
TRBJ1-5,TRBV29-1,TRBD1,many,CSASGTGGDQPQHF,TGCAGCGCTTCCGGGACAGGGGGTGACCAGCCCCAGCATTTT
TRBJ1-1,TRBV5-1,NA,many,CASSLVVARLNTEAFF,TGCGCCAGCAGCTTGGTTGTTGCCAGACTGAACACTGAAGCTTTCTTT
TRBJ1-2,TRBV7-9,TRBD1,few,CASSIHRGDYGYTF,TGTGCCAGCAGCATTCACAGGGGGGACTATGGCTACACCTTC
TRBJ1-2,TRBV11-2,NA,few,CASSHNRVRLGYTF,TGTGCCAGCAGCCATAACAGGGTGAGACTTGGCTACACCTTC
TRBJ2-7,TRBV29-1,NA,many,CSVAWGVGYEQYF,TGCAGCGTTGCGTGGGGGGTCGGCTACGAGCAGTACTTC
TRBJ2-5,TRBV18,NA,many,CASSPYLMAGSQETQYF,TGTGCCAGCTCACCCTATTTGATGGCGGGGAGCCAAGAGACCCAGTACTTC
TRBJ2-4,TRBV11-2,NA,many,CASSSRLAKNIQYF,TGTGCCAGCAGCTCCCGGCTAGCCAAAAACATTCAGTACTTC
TRBJ1-6,TRBV6-1,NA,many,CASSDPGDNSPLHF,TGTGCCAGCAGTGACCCAGGGGATAATTCACCCCTCCACTTT
TRBJ2-3,TRBV5-1,NA,many,CASSTRWEGTDTQYF,TGCGCCAGCAGTACCCGGTGGGAAGGGACAGATACGCAGTATTTT
TRBJ2-7,TRBV25-1,TRBD2,many,CASSELAVAGGREQYF,TGTGCCAGCAGTGAATTAGCGGTGGCGGGGGGACGGGAGCAGTACTTC
TRBJ2-1,TRBV29-1,NA,NA,CSVLSYNEQFF,TGCAGCGTCCTTAGCTACAATGAGCAGTTCTTC
TRBJ2-2,TRBV7-3,NA,many,CASSFSSGGELFF,TGTGCCAGCAGCTTCTCTTCCGGCGGGGAGCTGTTTTTT
TRBJ2-3,TRBV20-1,NA,NA,CSAWEEDGGLTDTQYF,TGCAGTGCTTGGGAGGAAGACGGGGGTCTCACAGATACGCAGTATTTT
TRBJ2-1,TRBV20-1,TRBD2,many,CSAMGTSGGPLNEQFF,TGCAGTGCTATGGGGACTAGCGGGGGCCCCCTGAATGAGCAGTTCTTC
TRBJ2-1,TRBV10-3,TRBD1,many,CAISVGQGPVHEQFF,TGTGCCATCAGTGTGGGACAGGGCCCGGTCCATGAGCAGTTCTTC
TRBJ1-2,TRBV30,NA,many,CAWGSQAYGYTF,TGTGCCTGGGGTTCCCAGGCGTATGGCTACACCTTC
TRBJ1-1,TRBV6-2/TRBV6-3,TRBD1,few,CASGDRAAEAFF,TGTGCCAGCGGGGACAGGGCGGCTGAAGCTTTCTTT
TRBJ1-1,TRBV20-1,NA,many,CSARDPPDPMNTEAFF,TGCAGTGCTAGAGATCCCCCGGACCCAATGAACACTGAAGCTTTCTTT
TRBJ2-7,TRBV6-1,NA,few,CASSFGPGVEQYF,TGTGCCAGCAGTTTTGGCCCGGGGGTCGAGCAGTACTTC
TRBJ1-2,TRBV29-1,NA,many,CIARAGEGYGYTF,TGCATCGCCCGGGCCGGGGAGGGGTATGGCTACACCTTC
TRBJ1-6,TRBV2,TRBD1,NA,CASSGGQGYNSPLHF,TGTGCCAGCAGTGGGGGACAGGGCTATAATTCACCCCTCCACTTT
TRBJ2-7,TRBV5-6,NA,few,CASSGRTWPHYEQYF,TGTGCCAGCAGCGGGAGGACATGGCCCCACTACGAGCAGTACTTC
TRBJ2-2,TRBV7-2,NA,many,CASSYAPGRSGELFF,TGTGCCAGCAGCTACGCTCCTGGGCGGTCCGGGGAGCTGTTTTTT